This record looks at one T cell receptor beta chain sequence and its context. What it binds is unknown. The data derive from a study of PD-1 blockade in classical Hodgkin lymphoma. Germline CDR1 is LNHDA and CDR2 is SQIVND (reference sequence). The ends were cut back, 4 bases at V and 4 bases at J, with 14 bases in the middle. The CDR3 covers 14 residues. Time point defined: newly diagnosed, previously untreated cHL patient sample. Purified CD4+ T cells were obtained from thawed PBMCs through magnetic negative selection. A comparison was provided by newly diagnosed, untreated classical Hodgkin lymphoma PBMCs. Profiled with immunoSEQ multiplex PCR; TCRdb holds only in-frame clones, not every one. The sample contains approximately 35,000 clones, around 89% of which appear only once. General study results and limits: Repertoire differences have undefined causes, possibly disease activity or prior therapy. Newly diagnosed patients were reported to exhibit reduced baseline TCR diversity relative to healthy donors.

The TCR sequence derives from a human donor with classical Hodgkin lymphoma. The chain is built from TRBV19 and TRBJ2-7; no reliable D call. Sequencing was carried out using CD4+ T cells from blood. CDR3 bases: TGTGCCAGTAGTAGGTACGGACCCGAATACGAGCAGTACTTC. Translating gives CASSRYGPEYEQYF.